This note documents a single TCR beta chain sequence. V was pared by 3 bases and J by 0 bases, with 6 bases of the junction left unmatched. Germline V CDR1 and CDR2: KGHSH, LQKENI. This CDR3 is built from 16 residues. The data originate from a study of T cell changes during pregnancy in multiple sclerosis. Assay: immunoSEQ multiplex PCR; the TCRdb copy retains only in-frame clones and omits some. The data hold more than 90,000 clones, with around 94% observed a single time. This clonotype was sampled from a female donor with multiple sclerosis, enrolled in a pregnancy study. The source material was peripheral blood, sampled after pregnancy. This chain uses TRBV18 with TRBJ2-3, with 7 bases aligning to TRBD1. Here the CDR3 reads CASSPPGQTSTDTQYF. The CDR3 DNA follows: TGTGCCAGCTCACCCCCGGGACAGACTAGCACAGATACGCAGTATTTT.